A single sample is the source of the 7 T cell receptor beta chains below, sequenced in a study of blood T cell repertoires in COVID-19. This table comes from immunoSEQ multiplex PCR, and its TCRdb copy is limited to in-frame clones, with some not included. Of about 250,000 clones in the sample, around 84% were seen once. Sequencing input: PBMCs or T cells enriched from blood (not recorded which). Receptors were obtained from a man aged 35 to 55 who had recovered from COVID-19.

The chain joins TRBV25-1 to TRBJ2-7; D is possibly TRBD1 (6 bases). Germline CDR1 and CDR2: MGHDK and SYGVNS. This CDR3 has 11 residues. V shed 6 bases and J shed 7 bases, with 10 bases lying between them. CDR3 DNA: TGTGCCAGCAGCCTTACAGGGGAGCAGTACTTC. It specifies CASSLTGEQYF.

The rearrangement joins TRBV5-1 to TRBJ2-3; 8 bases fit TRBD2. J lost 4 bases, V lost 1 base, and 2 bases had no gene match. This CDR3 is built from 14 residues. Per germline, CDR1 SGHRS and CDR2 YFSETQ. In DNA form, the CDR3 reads TGCGCCAGCAGCTTGCCAGCGGGGGCAGATACGCAGTATTTT. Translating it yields CASSLPAGADTQYF.

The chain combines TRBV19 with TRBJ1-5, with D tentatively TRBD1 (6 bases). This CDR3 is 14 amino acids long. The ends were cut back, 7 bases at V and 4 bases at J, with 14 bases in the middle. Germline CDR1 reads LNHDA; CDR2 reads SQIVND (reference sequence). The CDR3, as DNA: TGTGCCAGTACCTCCACAGGGTTTAATCAGCCCCAGCATTTT. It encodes CASTSTGFNQPQHF.

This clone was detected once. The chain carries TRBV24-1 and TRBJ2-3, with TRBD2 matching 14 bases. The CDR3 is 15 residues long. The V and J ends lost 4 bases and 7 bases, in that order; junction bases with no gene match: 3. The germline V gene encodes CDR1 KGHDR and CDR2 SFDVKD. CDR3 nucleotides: TGTGCCACCAGTGAGGGACTAGCGGGGGTCTATACGCAGTATTTT. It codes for CATSEGLAGVYTQYF.

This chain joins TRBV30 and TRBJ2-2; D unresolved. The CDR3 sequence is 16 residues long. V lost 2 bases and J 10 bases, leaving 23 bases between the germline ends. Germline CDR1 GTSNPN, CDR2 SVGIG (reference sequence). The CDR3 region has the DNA TGTGCCTGGAGTCCAGGCTCTCAGTGGTCGTCCGAGGAGCTGTTTTTT. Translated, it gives CAWSPGSQWSSEELFF.

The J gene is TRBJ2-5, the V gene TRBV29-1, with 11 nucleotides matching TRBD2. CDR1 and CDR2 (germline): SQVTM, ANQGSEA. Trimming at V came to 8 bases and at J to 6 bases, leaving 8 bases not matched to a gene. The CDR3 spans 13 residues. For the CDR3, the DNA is TGCAGCTCGGGGCCTAGCGGGGGGAAGACCCAGTACTTC. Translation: CSSGPSGGKTQYF.

The CDR3 sequence: CASSPGTSGTDTQYF. The CDR3 DNA reads as TGTGCCAGTAGCCCTGGGACTAGCGGCACAGATACGCAGTATTTT. The rearrangement links TRBV19 to TRBJ2-3; 10 bases are a match to TRBD2. With 6 bases clipped from V and 1 base from J, the junction kept 4 bases outside the gene matches. The germline V gene encodes CDR1 LNHDA and CDR2 SQIVND (reference sequence). This CDR3 region has 15 residues.